This TCR beta chain is drawn from a study of shared T cell receptors in the human thymus. The CDR3 is 17 amino acids. Measured with immunoSEQ multiplex PCR; TCRdb has only the in-frame clones, and not every one. This sample has under 450,000 clones; approximately 95% occur once, and the top ten carry roughly 0.02%. This TCR was recovered from a human donor. Sequenced sample: thymocytes. V is TRBV12-2 and J is TRBJ2-1; the table's D call TRBD1 went unverified against the DNA. TRBV12-2 is termed a pseudogene. This chain's CDR3 is CASRLAGRTNSYNEQFF. CDR3 bases: TGTGCAAGTCGCTTAGCGGGGCGGACCAACTCCTACAATGAGCAGTTCTTC.